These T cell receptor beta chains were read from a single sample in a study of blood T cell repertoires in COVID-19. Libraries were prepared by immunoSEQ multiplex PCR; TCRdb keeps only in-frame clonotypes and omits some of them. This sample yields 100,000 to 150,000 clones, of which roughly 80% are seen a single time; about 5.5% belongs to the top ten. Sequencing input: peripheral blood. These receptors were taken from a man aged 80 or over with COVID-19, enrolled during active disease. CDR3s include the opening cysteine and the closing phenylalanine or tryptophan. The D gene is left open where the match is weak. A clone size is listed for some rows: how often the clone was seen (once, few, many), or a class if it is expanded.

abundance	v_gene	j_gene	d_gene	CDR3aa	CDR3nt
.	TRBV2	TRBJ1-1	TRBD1	CATQIDRGAEAFF	TGTGCCACCCAAATTGACAGGGGCGCTGAAGCTTTCTTT
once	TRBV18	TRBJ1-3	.	CASSPGHFSGNTIYF	TGTGCCAGCTCACCTGGGCACTTCTCTGGAAACACCATATATTTT
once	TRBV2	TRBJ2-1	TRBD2	CASSERGWSYNEQFF	TGTGCCAGCAGTGAGCGGGGGTGGTCCTACAATGAGCAGTTCTTC
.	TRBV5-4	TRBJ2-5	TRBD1	CASSLTQGAGETQYF	TGTGCCAGCAGCTTGACGCAGGGGGCAGGGGAGACCCAGTACTTC
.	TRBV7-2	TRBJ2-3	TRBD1	CASSQGQGPTQYF	TGTGCCAGCAGCCAGGGACAGGGCCCTACGCAGTATTTT
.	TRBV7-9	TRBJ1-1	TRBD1	CASSSGQGLGEAFF	TGTGCCAGCAGCTCAGGACAGGGGCTGGGTGAAGCTTTCTTT
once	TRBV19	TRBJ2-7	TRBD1	CASTPEHRTGASYEQYF	TGTGCCAGTACCCCGGAACACCGGACAGGGGCATCGTACGAGCAGTACTTC
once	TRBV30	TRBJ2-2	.	CASKTATNTGELFF	TGTGCCTCGAAGACAGCCACGAACACCGGGGAGCTGTTTTTT
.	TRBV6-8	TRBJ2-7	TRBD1	CASSYSHPGTGASYEQYF	TGTGCCAGCAGTTACTCTCATCCCGGGACAGGGGCCTCCTACGAGCAGTACTTC
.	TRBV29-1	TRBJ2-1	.	CSVESGFSYNEQFF	TGCAGCGTTGAATCAGGGTTCTCCTACAATGAGCAGTTCTTC
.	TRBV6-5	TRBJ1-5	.	CASRPTGIRQPQHF	TGTGCCAGCAGACCAACAGGAATAAGGCAGCCCCAGCATTTT
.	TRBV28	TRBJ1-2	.	CASSFTGGRVRGGYTF	TGTGCCAGCAGTTTCACCGGTGGTCGGGTTAGGGGTGGCTACACCTTC
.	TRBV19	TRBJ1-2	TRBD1	CAPRQGVYGYTF	TGTGCCCCCAGGCAGGGGGTCTATGGCTACACCTTC
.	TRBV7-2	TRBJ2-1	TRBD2	CASSPGGGFYNEQFF	TGTGCCAGCAGCCCCGGCGGGGGGTTTTACAATGAGCAGTTCTTC
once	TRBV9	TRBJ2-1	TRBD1	CASSVTGGPYNEQFF	TGTGCCAGCAGCGTAACAGGGGGGCCCTACAATGAGCAGTTCTTC
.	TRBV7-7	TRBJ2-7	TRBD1	CASTCLIPPNPGQGSHEQYF	TGTGCTAGCACCTGCCTAATCCCCCCCAACCCGGGACAGGGGTCTCACGAGCAGTACTTC
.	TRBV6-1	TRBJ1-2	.	CASSEVSRGYTF	TGTGCCAGCAGTGAGGTCAGTCGAGGCTACACCTTC
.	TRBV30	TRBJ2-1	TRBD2	CAWSPPGLGSEQFF	TGTGCCTGGAGTCCGCCGGGACTAGGAAGTGAGCAGTTCTTC
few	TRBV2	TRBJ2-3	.	CASSEQGPSTDTQYF	TGTGCCAGCAGTGAACAGGGGCCGAGCACAGATACGCAGTATTTT
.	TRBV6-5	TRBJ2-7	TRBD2	CASRGTTSSYEQYF	TGTGCCAGCAGGGGGACTACCTCCTCCTACGAGCAGTACTTC
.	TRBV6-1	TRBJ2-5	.	CASSERQYGTGQETQYF	TGTGCCAGCAGTGAACGACAGTATGGCACAGGACAAGAGACCCAGTACTTC
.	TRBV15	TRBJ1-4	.	CATSRGARAELFF	TGTGCCACCAGCAGGGGGGCCCGGGCGGAACTGTTTTTT
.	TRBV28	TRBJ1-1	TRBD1	CASSTPDRGNTEAFF	TGTGCCAGCAGTACCCCGGACAGGGGGAACACTGAAGCTTTCTTT
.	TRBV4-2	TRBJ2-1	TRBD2	CASSQGLADPYNEQFF	TGTGCCAGCAGCCAAGGACTAGCGGACCCCTACAATGAGCAGTTCTTC
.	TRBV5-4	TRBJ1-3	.	CASSLGGVGGGGNTIYF	TGTGCCAGCAGCTTGGGCGGTGTGGGGGGAGGTGGAAACACCATATATTTT
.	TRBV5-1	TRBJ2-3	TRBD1	CASSYGQGQDTQYF	TGCGCCAGCAGCTACGGACAGGGGCAAGATACGCAGTATTTT
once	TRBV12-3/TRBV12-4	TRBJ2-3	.	CASRRATDTQYF	TGTGCCAGCAGGCGGGCCACAGATACGCAGTATTTT
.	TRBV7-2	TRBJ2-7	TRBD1	CASSEAGQGLSGEQYF	TGTGCCAGCAGTGAAGCGGGACAGGGGCTTTCAGGCGAGCAGTACTTC
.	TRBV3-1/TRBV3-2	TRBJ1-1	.	CASSPPGGTEAFF	TGTGCCAGCAGTCCTCCGGGAGGAACTGAAGCTTTCTTT
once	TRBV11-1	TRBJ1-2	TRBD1	CASSSRTGKDYGYTF	TGTGCCAGCAGCTCCCGGACAGGGAAGGACTATGGCTACACCTTC
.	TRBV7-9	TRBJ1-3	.	CASSQTGSGNTIYF	TGTGCCAGCAGTCAGACAGGCTCTGGAAACACCATATATTTT
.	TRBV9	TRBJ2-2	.	CASSALVGVPGELFF	TGTGCCAGCAGCGCTTTAGTAGGGGTCCCCGGGGAGCTGTTTTTT
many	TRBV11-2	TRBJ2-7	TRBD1	CASSASVGTGTYEQYF	TGTGCCAGCAGCGCCAGCGTAGGGACAGGGACCTACGAGCAGTACTTC
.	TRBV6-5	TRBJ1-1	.	CASSYWSENTEAFF	TGTGCCAGCAGTTACTGGTCAGAGAACACTGAAGCTTTCTTT
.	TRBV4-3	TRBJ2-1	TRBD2	CASSQDRGVAGANEQFF	TGCGCCAGCAGCCAAGATAGAGGAGTAGCGGGAGCGAATGAGCAGTTCTTC
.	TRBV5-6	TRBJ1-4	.	CASSFKGATNEKLFF	TGTGCCAGCAGCTTTAAGGGAGCAACTAATGAAAAACTGTTTTTT
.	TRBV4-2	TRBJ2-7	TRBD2	CASSQMGSSGFYEQYF	TGTGCCAGCAGCCAAATGGGGTCTAGCGGATTCTACGAGCAGTACTTC
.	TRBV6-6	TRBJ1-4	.	CASRRVPGEKLFF	TGTGCCAGCAGACGGGTCCCTGGGGAAAAACTGTTTTTT
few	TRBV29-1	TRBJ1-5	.	CSVGAGPQPQHF	TGCAGCGTTGGGGCGGGACCTCAGCCCCAGCATTTT
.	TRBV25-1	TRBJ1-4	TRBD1	CASSELEGARTNEKLFF	TGTGCCAGCAGTGAATTGGAGGGGGCGCGGACTAATGAAAAACTGTTTTTT
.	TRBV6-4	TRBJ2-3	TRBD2	CASSRRQGGPDTQYF	TGTGCCAGCAGTAGACGGCAGGGAGGGCCAGATACGCAGTATTTT
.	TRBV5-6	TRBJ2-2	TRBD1	CASTRRGRGLNTGELFF	TGTGCCAGCACCCGCCGGGGCAGGGGGTTGAACACCGGGGAGCTGTTTTTT
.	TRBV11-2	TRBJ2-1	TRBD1	CASSPIRPGGIYNEQFF	TGTGCCAGCAGCCCTATCCGTCCAGGGGGCATCTACAATGAGCAGTTCTTC
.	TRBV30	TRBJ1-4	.	CAWTETSSGKLFF	TGTGCCTGGACTGAGACAAGTTCTGGAAAACTGTTTTTT
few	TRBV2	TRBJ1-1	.	CASSQVNTEAFF	TGTGCCAGCAGCCAGGTGAACACTGAAGCTTTCTTT
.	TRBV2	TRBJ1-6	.	CASSPRQATNSPLHF	TGTGCCAGCAGCCCCAGACAGGCCACGAATTCACCCCTCCACTTT
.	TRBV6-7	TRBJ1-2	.	CASPSRGNYGYTF	TGTGCCAGCCCGAGTCGAGGAAACTATGGCTACACCTTC
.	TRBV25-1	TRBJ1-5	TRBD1	CASSQGGGTGNNQPQHF	TGTGCCAGCAGTCAAGGGGGGGGGACAGGGAATAATCAGCCCCAGCATTTT
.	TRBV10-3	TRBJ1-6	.	CAISETGESNSPLHF	TGTGCCATCAGTGAGACCGGGGAGAGTAATTCACCCCTCCACTTT
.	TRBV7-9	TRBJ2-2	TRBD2	CASSFRTSGDSNTGELFF	TGTGCCAGCAGCTTCAGGACTAGCGGAGACTCGAACACCGGGGAGCTGTTTTTT
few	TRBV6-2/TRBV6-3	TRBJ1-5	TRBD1	CASSPTGQGHQPQHF	TGTGCCAGCAGTCCGACAGGACAGGGCCATCAGCCCCAGCATTTT
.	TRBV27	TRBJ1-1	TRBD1	CASSSGGPNTEAFF	TGTGCCAGCAGTTCAGGGGGCCCGAACACTGAAGCTTTCTTT
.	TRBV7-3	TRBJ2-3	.	CASSSSSGDTQYF	TGTGCCAGCAGCTCCTCCTCCGGAGATACGCAGTATTTT
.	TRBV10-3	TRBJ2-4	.	CAISGGGDNIQYF	TGTGCCATCAGTGGCGGAGGGGACAACATTCAGTACTTC
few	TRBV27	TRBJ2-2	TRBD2	CASTSGRLPGELFF	TGTGCCAGCACGAGCGGGAGACTGCCCGGGGAGCTGTTTTTT